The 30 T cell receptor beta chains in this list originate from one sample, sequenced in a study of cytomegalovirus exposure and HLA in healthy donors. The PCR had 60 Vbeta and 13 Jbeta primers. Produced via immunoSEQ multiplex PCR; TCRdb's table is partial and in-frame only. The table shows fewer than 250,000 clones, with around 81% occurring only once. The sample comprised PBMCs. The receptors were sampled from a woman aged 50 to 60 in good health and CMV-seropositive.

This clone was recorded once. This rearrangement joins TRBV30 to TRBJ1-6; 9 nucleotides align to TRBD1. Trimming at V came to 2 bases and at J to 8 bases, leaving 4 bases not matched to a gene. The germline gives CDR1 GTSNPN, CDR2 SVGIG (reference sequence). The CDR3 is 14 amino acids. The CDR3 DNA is TGTGCCTGGAGTTTGGGACAGGGTCATTCACCCCTCCACTTT. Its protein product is CAWSLGQGHSPLHF.

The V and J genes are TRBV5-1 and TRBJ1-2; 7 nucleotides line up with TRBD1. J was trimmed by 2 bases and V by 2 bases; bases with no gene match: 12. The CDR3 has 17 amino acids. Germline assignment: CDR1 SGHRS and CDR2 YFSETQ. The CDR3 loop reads CASSLGYRGSLNYGYTF. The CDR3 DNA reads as TGCGCCAGCAGCTTAGGGTACAGGGGAAGCCTCAACTATGGCTACACCTTC.

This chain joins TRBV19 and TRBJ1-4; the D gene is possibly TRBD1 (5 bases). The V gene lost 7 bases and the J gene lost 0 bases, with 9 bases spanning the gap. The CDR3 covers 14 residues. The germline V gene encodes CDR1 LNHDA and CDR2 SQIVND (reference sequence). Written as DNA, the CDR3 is TGTGCCAGTACCCCAGGGTCAACTAATGAAAAACTGTTTTTT. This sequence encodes CASTPGSTNEKLFF.

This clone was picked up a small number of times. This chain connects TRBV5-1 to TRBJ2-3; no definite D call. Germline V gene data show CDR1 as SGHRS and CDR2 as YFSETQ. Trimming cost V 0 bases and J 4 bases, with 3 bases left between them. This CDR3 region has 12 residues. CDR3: CASSLAADTQYF. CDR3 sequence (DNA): TGCGCCAGCAGCTTGGCCGCAGATACGCAGTATTTT.

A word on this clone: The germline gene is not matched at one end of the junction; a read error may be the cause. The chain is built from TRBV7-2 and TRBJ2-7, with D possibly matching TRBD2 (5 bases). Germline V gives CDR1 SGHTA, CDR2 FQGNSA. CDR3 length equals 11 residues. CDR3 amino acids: CASGSGLGLGF. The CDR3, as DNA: TGTGCCAGCGGATCTGGACTCGGACTGGGATTC.

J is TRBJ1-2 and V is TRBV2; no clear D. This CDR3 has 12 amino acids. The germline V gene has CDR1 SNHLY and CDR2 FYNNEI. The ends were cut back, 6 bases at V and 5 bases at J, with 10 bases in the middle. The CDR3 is CASRREDYGYTF. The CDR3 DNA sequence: TGTGCCAGCAGGAGAGAAGATTATGGCTACACCTTC.

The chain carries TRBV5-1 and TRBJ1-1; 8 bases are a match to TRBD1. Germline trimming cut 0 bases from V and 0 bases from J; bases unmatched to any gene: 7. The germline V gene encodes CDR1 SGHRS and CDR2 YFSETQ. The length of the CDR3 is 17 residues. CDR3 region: CASSLGTGTGVNTEAFF. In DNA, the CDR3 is TGCGCCAGCAGCTTGGGAACGGGGACAGGAGTGAACACTGAAGCTTTCTTT.

The CDR3 reads CASSFLAGGHNEQYF. CDR3 DNA: TGTGCCAGCAGTTTCCTAGCGGGGGGGCATAACGAGCAGTACTTC. The chain carries TRBV27 and TRBJ2-5; TRBD2 aligns across 12 bases. The J call is doubtful: the DNA matches TRBJ2-7 better. The CDR3 is 15 residues long. Germline CDR1 reads MNHEY; CDR2 reads SMNVEV (reference sequence).

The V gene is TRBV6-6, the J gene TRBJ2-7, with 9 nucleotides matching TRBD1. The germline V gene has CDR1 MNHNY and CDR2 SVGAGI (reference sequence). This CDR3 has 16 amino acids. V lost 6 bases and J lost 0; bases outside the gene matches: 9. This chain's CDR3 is CASSQEGTGSSYEQYF. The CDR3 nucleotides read TGTGCCAGCAGCCAAGAAGGGACAGGGAGCTCCTACGAGCAGTACTTC.

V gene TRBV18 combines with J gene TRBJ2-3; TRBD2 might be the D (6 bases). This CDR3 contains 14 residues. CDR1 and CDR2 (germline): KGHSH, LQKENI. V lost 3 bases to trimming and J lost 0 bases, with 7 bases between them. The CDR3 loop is CASSPGLSTDTQYF. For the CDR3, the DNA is TGTGCCAGCTCACCGGGACTGAGCACAGATACGCAGTATTTT.

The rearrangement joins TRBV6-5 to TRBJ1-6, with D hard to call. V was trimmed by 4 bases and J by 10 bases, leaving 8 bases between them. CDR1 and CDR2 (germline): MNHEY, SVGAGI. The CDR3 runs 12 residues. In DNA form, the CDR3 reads TGTGCCAGCAGTTCATTTCGGTCACCCCTCCACTTT. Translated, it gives CASSSFRSPLHF.

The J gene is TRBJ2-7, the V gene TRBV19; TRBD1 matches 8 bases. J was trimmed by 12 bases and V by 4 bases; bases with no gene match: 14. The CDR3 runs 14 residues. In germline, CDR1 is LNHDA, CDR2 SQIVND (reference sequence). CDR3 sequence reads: CASSTDRVGSGPYF. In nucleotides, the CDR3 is TGTGCCAGTAGTACGGACAGGGTCGGGAGCGGGCCGTACTTC. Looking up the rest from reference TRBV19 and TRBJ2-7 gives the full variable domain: DGGITQSPKYLFRKEGQNVTLSCEQNLNHDAMYWYRQDPGQGLRLIYYSQIVNDFQKGDIAEGYSVSREKKESFPLTVTSAQKNPTAFYLCASSTDRVGSGPYFGPGTRLTVT.

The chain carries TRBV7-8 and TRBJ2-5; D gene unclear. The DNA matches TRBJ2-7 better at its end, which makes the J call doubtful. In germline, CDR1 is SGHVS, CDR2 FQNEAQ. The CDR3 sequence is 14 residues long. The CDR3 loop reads CASSFPERYYEQYF. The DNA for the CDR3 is TGTGCCAGCAGCTTTCCGGAGCGTTACTACGAGCAGTACTTC.

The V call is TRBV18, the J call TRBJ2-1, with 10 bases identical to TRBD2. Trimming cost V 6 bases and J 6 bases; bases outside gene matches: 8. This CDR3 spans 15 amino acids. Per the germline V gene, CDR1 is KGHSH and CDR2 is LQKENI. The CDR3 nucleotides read TGTGCCAGCTCCCCCAGCGGGGGGGCCGGCAATGAGCAGTTCTTC. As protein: CASSPSGGAGNEQFF.

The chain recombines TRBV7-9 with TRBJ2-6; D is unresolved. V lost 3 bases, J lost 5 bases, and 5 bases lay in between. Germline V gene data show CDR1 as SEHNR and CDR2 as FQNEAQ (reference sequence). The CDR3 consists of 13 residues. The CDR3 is CASSFRRANVLTF. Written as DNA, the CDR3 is TGTGCCAGCAGCTTTCGTCGGGCCAACGTCCTGACTTTC.

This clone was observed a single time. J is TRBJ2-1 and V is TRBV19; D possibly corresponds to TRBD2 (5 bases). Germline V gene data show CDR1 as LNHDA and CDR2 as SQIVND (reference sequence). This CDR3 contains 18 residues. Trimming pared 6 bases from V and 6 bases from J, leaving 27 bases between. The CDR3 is CASSLPRDVPPVVNEQFF. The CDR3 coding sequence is TGTGCCAGTAGCCTTCCGAGGGATGTGCCCCCGGTTGTCAATGAGCAGTTCTTC.

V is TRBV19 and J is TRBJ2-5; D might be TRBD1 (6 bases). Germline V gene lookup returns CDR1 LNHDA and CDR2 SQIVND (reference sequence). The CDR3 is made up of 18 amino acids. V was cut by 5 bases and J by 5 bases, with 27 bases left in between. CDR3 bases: TGTGCCAGTAGTCCACGGGGTGGGTGGGCTAGGGGGAAGGAGACCCAGTACTTC. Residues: CASSPRGGWARGKETQYF. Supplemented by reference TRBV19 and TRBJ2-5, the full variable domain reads DGGITQSPKYLFRKEGQNVTLSCEQNLNHDAMYWYRQDPGQGLRLIYYSQIVNDFQKGDIAEGYSVSREKKESFPLTVTSAQKNPTAFYLCASSPRGGWARGKETQYFGPGTRLLVL.

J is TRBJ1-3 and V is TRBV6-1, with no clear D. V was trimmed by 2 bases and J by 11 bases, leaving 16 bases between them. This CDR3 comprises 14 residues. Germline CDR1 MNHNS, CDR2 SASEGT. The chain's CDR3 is CASSEPQEGFPIYF. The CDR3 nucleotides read TGTGCCAGCAGTGAACCCCAGGAAGGATTCCCCATATATTTT.

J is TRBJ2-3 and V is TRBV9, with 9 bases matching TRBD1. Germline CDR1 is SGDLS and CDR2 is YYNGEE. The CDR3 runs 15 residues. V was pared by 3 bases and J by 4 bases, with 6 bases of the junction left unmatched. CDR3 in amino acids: CASSALTGGADTQYF. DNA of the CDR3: TGTGCCAGCAGCGCACTGACAGGGGGTGCAGATACGCAGTATTTT.

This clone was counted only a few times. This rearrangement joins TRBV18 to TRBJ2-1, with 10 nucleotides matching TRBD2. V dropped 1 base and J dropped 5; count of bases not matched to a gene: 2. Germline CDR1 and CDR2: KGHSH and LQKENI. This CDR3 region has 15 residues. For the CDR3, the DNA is TGTGCCAGCTCACCACTAGCGGGGGGCGACAATGAGCAGTTCTTC. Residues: CASSPLAGGDNEQFF.

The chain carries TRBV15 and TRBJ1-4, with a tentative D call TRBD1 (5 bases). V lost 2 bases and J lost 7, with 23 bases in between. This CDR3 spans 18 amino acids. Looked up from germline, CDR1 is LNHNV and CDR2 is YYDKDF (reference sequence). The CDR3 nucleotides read TGTGCCACCAGCAGACTCCCCCCGGGCCCAGGGTCGGTTGAAAAACTGTTTTTT. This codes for CATSRLPPGPGSVEKLFF. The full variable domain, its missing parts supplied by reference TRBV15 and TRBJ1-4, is DAMVIQNPRYQVTQFGKPVTLSCSQTLNHNVMYWYQQKSSQAPKLLFHYYDKDFNNEADTPDNFQSRRPNTSFCFLDIRSPGLGDTAMYLCATSRLPPGPGSVEKLFFGSGTQLSVL.

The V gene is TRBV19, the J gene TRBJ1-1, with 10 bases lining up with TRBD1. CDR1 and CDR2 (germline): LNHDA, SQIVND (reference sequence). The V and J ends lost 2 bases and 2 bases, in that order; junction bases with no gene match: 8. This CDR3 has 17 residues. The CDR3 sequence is CASSILSGQGLNTEAFF. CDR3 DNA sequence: TGTGCCAGTAGTATACTATCGGGACAGGGGTTAAACACTGAAGCTTTCTTT.

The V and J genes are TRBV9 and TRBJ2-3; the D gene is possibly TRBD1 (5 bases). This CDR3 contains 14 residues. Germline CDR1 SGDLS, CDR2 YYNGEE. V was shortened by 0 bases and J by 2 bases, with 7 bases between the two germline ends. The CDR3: CASSVVDNTDTQYF. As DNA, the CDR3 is TGTGCCAGCAGCGTAGTGGACAACACAGATACGCAGTATTTT. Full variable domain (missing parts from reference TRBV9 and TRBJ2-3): DSGVTQTPKHLITATGQRVTLRCSPRSGDLSVYWYQQSLDQGLQFLIQYYNGEERAKGNILERFSAQQFPDLHSELNLSSLELGDSALYFCASSVVDNTDTQYFGPGTRLTVL.

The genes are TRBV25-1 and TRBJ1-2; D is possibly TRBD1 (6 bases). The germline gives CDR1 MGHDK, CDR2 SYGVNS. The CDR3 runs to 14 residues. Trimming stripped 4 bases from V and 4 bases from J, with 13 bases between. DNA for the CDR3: TGTGCCAGCAGTGGCGGGGGGGGCGGCTATGGCTACACCTTC. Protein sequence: CASSGGGGGYGYTF.

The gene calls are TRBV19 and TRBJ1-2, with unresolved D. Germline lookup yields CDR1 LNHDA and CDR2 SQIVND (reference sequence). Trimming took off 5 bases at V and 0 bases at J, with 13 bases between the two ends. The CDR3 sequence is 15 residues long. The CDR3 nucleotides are TGTGCCAGTAGTGGAGAGAGAACCTCTAACTATGGCTACACCTTC. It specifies CASSGERTSNYGYTF.

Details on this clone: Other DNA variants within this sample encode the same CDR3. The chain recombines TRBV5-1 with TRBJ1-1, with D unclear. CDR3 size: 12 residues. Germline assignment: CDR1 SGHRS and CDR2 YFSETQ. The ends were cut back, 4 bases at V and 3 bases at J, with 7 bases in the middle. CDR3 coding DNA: TGCGCCAGCAGCCTGTCGGACACTGAAGCTTTCTTT. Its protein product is CASSLSDTEAFF.

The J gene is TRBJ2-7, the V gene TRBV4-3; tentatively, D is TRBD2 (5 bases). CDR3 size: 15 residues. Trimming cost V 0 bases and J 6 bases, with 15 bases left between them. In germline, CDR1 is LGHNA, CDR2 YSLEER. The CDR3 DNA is TGCGCCAGCAGCCAAGACCCCCGGGGATTAAGCGAGCAGTACTTC. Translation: CASSQDPRGLSEQYF.

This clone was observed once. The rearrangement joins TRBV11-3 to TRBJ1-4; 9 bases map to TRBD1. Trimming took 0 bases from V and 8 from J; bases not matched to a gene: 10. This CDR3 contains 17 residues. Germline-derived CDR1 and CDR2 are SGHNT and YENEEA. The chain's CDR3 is CASSLDLPGQGEEKLFF. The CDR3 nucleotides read TGTGCCAGCAGCTTAGACTTACCGGGACAGGGTGAAGAAAAACTGTTTTTT.

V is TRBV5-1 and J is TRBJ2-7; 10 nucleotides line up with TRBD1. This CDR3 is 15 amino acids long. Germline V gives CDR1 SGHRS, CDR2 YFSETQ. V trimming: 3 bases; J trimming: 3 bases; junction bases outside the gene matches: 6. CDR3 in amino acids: CASSWGGTGDYEQYF. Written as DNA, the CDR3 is TGCGCCAGCAGCTGGGGGGGGACAGGGGACTACGAGCAGTACTTC.

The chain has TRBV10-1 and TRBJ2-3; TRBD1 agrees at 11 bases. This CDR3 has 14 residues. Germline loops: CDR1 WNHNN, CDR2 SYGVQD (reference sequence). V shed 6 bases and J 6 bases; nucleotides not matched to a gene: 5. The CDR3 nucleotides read TGCGCCAGCAGGGACGGACAGGGGGCGGATACGCAGTATTTT. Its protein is CASRDGQGADTQYF.